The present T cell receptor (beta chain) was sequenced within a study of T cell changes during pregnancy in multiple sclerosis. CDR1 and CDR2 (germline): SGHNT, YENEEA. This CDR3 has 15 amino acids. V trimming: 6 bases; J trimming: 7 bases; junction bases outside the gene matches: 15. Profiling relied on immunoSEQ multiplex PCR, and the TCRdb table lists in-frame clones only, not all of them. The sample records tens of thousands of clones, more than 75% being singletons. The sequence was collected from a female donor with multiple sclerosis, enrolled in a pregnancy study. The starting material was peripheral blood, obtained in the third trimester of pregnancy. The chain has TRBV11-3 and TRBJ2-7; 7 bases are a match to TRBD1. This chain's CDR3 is CASSLSGTEKGEQYF. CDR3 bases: TGTGCCAGCAGTTTGTCGGGGACAGAGAAAGGGGAGCAGTACTTC.